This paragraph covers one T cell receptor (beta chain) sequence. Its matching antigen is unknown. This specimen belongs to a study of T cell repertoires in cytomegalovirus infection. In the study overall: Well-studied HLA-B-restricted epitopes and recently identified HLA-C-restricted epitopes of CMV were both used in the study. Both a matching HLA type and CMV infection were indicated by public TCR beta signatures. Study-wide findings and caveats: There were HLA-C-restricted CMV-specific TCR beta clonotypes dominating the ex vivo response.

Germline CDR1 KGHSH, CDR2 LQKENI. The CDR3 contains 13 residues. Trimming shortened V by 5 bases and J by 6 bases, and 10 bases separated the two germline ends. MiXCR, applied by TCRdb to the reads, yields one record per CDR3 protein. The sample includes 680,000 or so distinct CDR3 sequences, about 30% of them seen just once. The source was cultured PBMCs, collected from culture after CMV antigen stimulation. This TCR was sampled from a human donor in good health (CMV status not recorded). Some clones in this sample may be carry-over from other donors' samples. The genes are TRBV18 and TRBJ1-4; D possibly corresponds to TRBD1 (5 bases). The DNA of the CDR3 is TGTGCCAGCTCATTAGGGGCCGATGAAAAACTGTTTTTT. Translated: CASSLGADEKLFF.